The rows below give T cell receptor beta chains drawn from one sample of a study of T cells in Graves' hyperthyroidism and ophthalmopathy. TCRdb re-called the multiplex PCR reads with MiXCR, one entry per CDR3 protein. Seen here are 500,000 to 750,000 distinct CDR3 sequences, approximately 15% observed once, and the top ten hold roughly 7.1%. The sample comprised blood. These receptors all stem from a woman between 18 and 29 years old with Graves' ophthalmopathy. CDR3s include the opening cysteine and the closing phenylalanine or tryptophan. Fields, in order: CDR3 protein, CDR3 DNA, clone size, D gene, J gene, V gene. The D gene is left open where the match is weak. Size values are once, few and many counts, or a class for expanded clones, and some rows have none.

CASSAPGNPVWTGDNSPLHF	TGTGCCAGCAGCGCACCTGGAAATCCTGTTTGGACAGGGGATAATTCACCCCTCCACTTT	few	TRBD1	TRBJ1-6	TRBV9
CSARRGQGDQPQHF	TGCAGTGCTAGAAGAGGACAGGGGGATCAGCCCCAGCATTTT	.	TRBD1	TRBJ1-5	TRBV20-1
CAISRDSDTEAFF	TGTGCCATCAGCCGGGACAGTGACACTGAAGCTTTCTTT	.	TRBD1	TRBJ1-1	TRBV10-3
CASTKRDSSYEQYF	TGTGCCAGCACCAAAAGGGACAGCTCCTACGAGCAGTACTTC	few	TRBD1	TRBJ2-7	TRBV5-5
CASKRPGTGGTEQFF	TGTGCCAGCAAGCGTCCCGGGACAGGGGGCACTGAGCAGTTCTTC	many	TRBD1	TRBJ2-1	TRBV28
CATSDGTDGYGYTF	TGTGCCACCAGTGACGGGACAGACGGCTATGGCTACACCTTC	few	TRBD1	TRBJ1-2	TRBV24-1
CASSLRPGQGLYNEQFF	TGTGCCAGCAGCTTAAGGCCGGGACAGGGGTTATACAATGAGCAGTTCTTC	.	TRBD1	TRBJ2-1	TRBV7-3
CASSGVQFF	TGTGCCAGCAGTGGGGTTCAGTTCTTC	.	.	TRBJ2-1	TRBV6-1
CASSLRRTAHQPQHF	TGTGCCAGCAGCCTTCGGAGGACAGCACATCAGCCCCAGCATTTT	many	.	TRBJ1-5	TRBV2
CASKEAPEAFF	TGTGCCAGTAAGGAGGCTCCTGAAGCTTTCTTT	.	.	TRBJ1-1	TRBV19
CASSHGQGAIGYEAFF	TGCGCCAGCAGCCATGGACAGGGGGCGATAGGCTACGAAGCTTTCTTT	.	TRBD1	TRBJ1-1	TRBV5-1
CVSSLVGYEQYF	TGTGTCAGCAGCTTAGTCGGCTACGAGCAGTACTTC	.	.	TRBJ2-7	TRBV7-9
CSARVYSRQTNTGELFF	TGCAGTGCTAGAGTTTATTCACGGCAAACGAACACCGGGGAGCTGTTTTTT	.	.	TRBJ2-2	TRBV20-1
CASSMGLSTNTDTQYF	TGTGCCAGCAGCATGGGACTATCGACCAACACAGATACGCAGTATTTT	many	TRBD2	TRBJ2-3	TRBV11-3
CASSLVSGDSPLHF	TGTGCCAGCAGCTTGGTATCAGGGGATTCACCCCTCCACTTT	.	.	TRBJ1-6	TRBV5-6
CASSFRDRHGYTF	TGTGCCAGCAGTTTCCGGGACAGACATGGCTACACCTTC	many	TRBD1	TRBJ1-2	TRBV27
CASSRTGWGVHEQYF	TGTGCCAGCAGTAGGACAGGTTGGGGAGTCCACGAGCAGTACTTC	many	TRBD1	TRBJ2-7	TRBV6-1
CASSLAGQEETQYF	TGTGCCAGCAGCTTGGCTGGGCAAGAAGAGACCCAGTACTTC	many	.	TRBJ2-5	TRBV5-6
CASSRFMDNEQFF	TGTGCCAGCAGTCGCTTTATGGACAATGAGCAGTTCTTC	many	.	TRBJ2-1	TRBV11-2
CASSEGGGLNYNEQFF	TGTGCCAGCAGTGAAGGGGGCGGCTTAAACTACAATGAGCAGTTCTTC	many	.	TRBJ2-1	TRBV6-1
CASSQDTQSWETQYF	TGTGCCAGCAGCCAAGATACACAGAGCTGGGAGACCCAGTACTTC	many	.	TRBJ2-5	TRBV3-1
CASSPGITGSEAFF	TGTGCCAGCTCACCAGGGATCACAGGGTCTGAAGCTTTCTTT	.	.	TRBJ1-1	TRBV18
CSARPLSTYEQYF	TGCAGTGCTAGACCACTCTCTACCTACGAGCAGTACTTC	few	.	TRBJ2-7	TRBV20-1
CASSLVGEPTGELFF	TGTGCCAGCAGCTTGGTTGGGGAACCCACCGGGGAGCTGTTTTTT	many	.	TRBJ2-2	TRBV7-2